The next 7 T cell receptor beta chains were all read from a single sample in a study of beta chain features in type 1 diabetes. The study's findings and limits: TCRB CDR3s from Type 1 diabetes patients were moderately but significantly shorter in all four CD4+ subsets.

Their antigen targets remain unknown. The whole isolated RNA underwent reverse transcription, so sequencing captured expressed TCRB transcripts. Only in-frame clones appear in the TCRdb table, and some are missing; sequencing was by immunoSEQ multiplex PCR. Altogether over 150,000 clones are present, over 9% being singletons, with the ten largest covering approximately 0.46%. The sequenced material came from central memory CD4+ T cells from blood. These receptors originate from a man between 25 and 39 years old with type 1 diabetes.

In its sample, this clone was seen once. The chain uses TRBV2 and TRBJ1-1, with 7 bases lining up with TRBD1. CDR1 is SNHLY, CDR2 FYNNEI, per germline. V shed 9 bases, J shed 0 bases, and the junction held 7 bases outside the gene matches. The CDR3 sequence is 14 residues long. The CDR3 DNA reads TGTGCCAGTGGAGGGGACAGCATGAACACTGAAGCTTTCTTT. Protein product: CASGGDSMNTEAFF.

The chain combines TRBV18 with TRBJ2-7; D perhaps matches TRBD2 (6 bases). With 3 bases removed from V and 0 bases from J, the gap between germline ends came to 9 bases. Germline CDR1 KGHSH, CDR2 LQKENI. This CDR3 is 14 amino acids long. The CDR3 is CASSPQGLSYEQYF. Here the CDR3 DNA reads TGTGCCAGCTCACCGCAGGGACTCTCCTACGAGCAGTACTTC.

This clone was seen only a few times. The V and J genes are TRBV13 and TRBJ2-3; D not resolved. Trimming cost V 5 bases and J 1 base, with 10 bases left between them. Looked up from germline, CDR1 is PRHDT and CDR2 is FYEKMQ (reference sequence). This CDR3 is 14 amino acids long. The DNA of the CDR3 is TGTGCCAGCAGCCATCCTGGAGGCACAGATACGCAGTATTTT. Translating gives CASSHPGGTDTQYF. Full variable domain (outside the CDR3, taken from reference TRBV13 and TRBJ2-3): AAGVIQSPRHLIKEKRETATLKCYPIPRHDTVYWYQQGPGQDPQFLISFYEKMQSDKGSIPDRFSAQQFSDYHSELNMSSLELGDSALYFCASSHPGGTDTQYFGPGTRLTVL.

The rearrangement links TRBV29-1 to TRBJ2-3; 12 bases line up with TRBD2. The CDR3 totals 15 residues. CDR1 is SQVTM and CDR2 is ANQGSEA in the germline V gene. Trimming cost V 5 bases and J 5 bases; bases outside gene matches: 8. The CDR3 DNA is TGCAGCGTTTTCCGACTAGCGGGAGCGATAGATACGCAGTATTTT. Its protein is CSVFRLAGAIDTQYF.

This clone has more than one count but fewer than ten. The sample holds other DNA sequences that translate to the same CDR3. The V and J genes are TRBV9 and TRBJ2-2; 9 bases align to TRBD2. V lost 0 bases and J lost 4; bases outside the gene matches: 1. CDR1 and CDR2 (germline): SGDLS, YYNGEE. This CDR3 has 15 residues. The CDR3 DNA follows: TGTGCCAGCAGCGTAGGCGGGAGGGCCACCGGGGAGCTGTTTTTT. Translated: CASSVGGRATGELFF.

This clone has just a few counts. CDR3 protein: CASSDSGTAGRIQYF. CDR3 DNA: TGCGCCAGCAGTGATAGCGGGACGGCAGGACGCATTCAGTACTTC. The chain uses TRBV4-3 and TRBJ2-4; 8 bases agree with TRBD2. The CDR3 totals 15 residues. The trim removed 6 bases at V and 9 bases at J, leaving 13 bases unmatched. The germline V gene encodes CDR1 LGHNA and CDR2 YSLEER.

The chain recombines TRBV27 with TRBJ2-4; tentative D call: TRBD1 (5 bases). The germline V and J ends were trimmed by 6 bases and 7 bases, with 13 bases remaining between them. Germline CDR1 MNHEY, CDR2 SMNVEV (reference sequence). This CDR3 is 13 amino acids long. DNA for the CDR3: TGTGCCAGCAGCTCTCACGCAGGGAACATTCAGTACTTC. Its translation: CASSSHAGNIQYF.